This T cell receptor beta chain stems from a study of T cells expressing NK-cell markers. The study, taken as a whole, reports: The study found these clonotypes also leading the CD3+CD56-NKG2C+ fraction in a few donors. NKG2C+ dominant clonotype frequencies in roughly six donors were about 1.0-8% of CD8+ T cells. Expanded NKG2C+ T cell clones were not confirmed as HCMV-specific.

With respect to this clonotype: Its specificity is unknown.

5'RACE template switching built TCR beta cDNA with unique molecular identifiers. Following a re-call of the 5' RACE reads, TCRdb has one entry per CDR3 protein and lacks DNA. Here the sample table reports 400,000 or so distinct CDR3 sequences. The germline V gene has CDR1 LGHDT and CDR2 YNNKEL (reference sequence). The CDR3 covers 14 residues. The TCR sequence derives from a woman in her forties or fifties in good health. Sequencing was performed on blood T cells: a sorted CD56 or NKG2C T cell subset, CD4+ or CD8+ T cells, or bulk PBMC T cells (not recorded which). V gene TRBV3-1 combines with J gene TRBJ1-1. This CDR3 is CASSQGQVRTEAFF.